This TCR beta chain was sequenced in a study of cytomegalovirus exposure and HLA in healthy donors. Study outcomes and limitations: Cytomegalovirus association was listed for 170 or so TCR beta chains.

A note on this clone: The antigen remains unidentified.

This PCR relied on a set of 60 Vbeta primers and 13 Jbeta primers. Sequencing used immunoSEQ multiplex PCR; TCRdb keeps in-frame clones, though not all of them. The table lists about 170,000 clones, around 79% of them singletons. The CDR3 is 17 amino acids. Looked up from germline, CDR1 is SEHNR and CDR2 is FQNEAQ (reference sequence). The V gene end was trimmed by 4 bases and the J gene end by 4 bases; junction bases not matched to a gene: 11. This chain connects TRBV7-9 to TRBJ2-1, with 9 bases matching TRBD1. This TCR was recovered from a woman in her fifties or sixties in good health and CMV-seropositive. The sample consisted of PBMCs. Here the CDR3 DNA reads TGTGCCAGCAGCTCGCCCTTGGGACAGGGCTTATACAATGAGCAGTTCTTC. Translation gives CASSSPLGQGLYNEQFF.